The 19 T cell receptor beta chains reported below all come from one sample, sequenced in a study of Tregs in tolerant kidney transplant recipients. Recipients received nonmyeloablative bone marrow transplants from related graft donors, with transient mixed chimerism. The repertoire was sequenced with immunoSEQ multiplex PCR; TCRdb's copy has only in-frame clones and lacks some. Its table records some 15,000 clones. The material was CD4+ T cells from blood (PBMCs), obtained 12 months after the transplant. All receptors derive from a human patient who received a combined kidney and bone marrow transplant. Some T cells could come from the graft donor.

Regarding this clone: The read ends 3 residues early relative to the CDR3; the germline J gene fills the gap. V is TRBV20-1 and J is TRBJ2-1, with D possibly TRBD1 on 6 matching bases. CDR3 size: 15 residues. The germline CDR1 and CDR2 sequences are DFQATT and SNEGSKA (reference sequence). The V end lost 6 bases, the J end lost 0 bases, and 15 bases lay between the germline ends. The sequenced part of the CDR3 DNA is TGCAGTGCCAGGGGTCAGTTGCGCTCCTACAATGAG. It is translated as CSARGQLRSYNE. The CDR3 in its entirety is CSARGQLRSYNEQFF.

Notes on this clone: The CDR3 goes on 3 residues after the read ends, and that part is filled in from the germline J gene. The chain couples TRBV4-1 to TRBJ2-2; TRBD2 matches 12 bases. J was trimmed by 5 bases and V by 3 bases; bases with no gene match: 1. Germline loops: CDR1 MGHRA, CDR2 YSYEKL. The CDR3 covers 15 residues. CDR3 loop: CASSHGLAGTGELFF. The sequenced CDR3 bases are TGCGCCAGCAGCCATGGACTAGCGGGAACCGGGGAG.

In the case of this clone: The sequenced fragment ends 3 residues before the CDR3 boundary, so the rest is inferred from the germline J gene. The V and J genes are TRBV18 and TRBJ2-3, with 11 bases matching TRBD2. After removal of 1 base from V and 1 base from J, the junction contained 1 base not matched to a gene. The germline V gene encodes CDR1 KGHSH and CDR2 LQKENI. The CDR3 sequence is 16 residues long. The CDR3 bases that were read are TGTGCCAGCTCACCACAACTAGCGGGAGGCACAGATACG. As protein: CASSPQLAGGTDT. The entire CDR3 sequence reads CASSPQLAGGTDTQYF. The full variable domain, with the rest looked up from reference TRBV18 and TRBJ2-3, is NAGVMQNPRHLVRRRGQEARLRCSPMKGHSHVYWYRQLPEEGLKFMVYLQKENIIDESGMPKERFSAEFPKEGPSILRIQQVVRGDSAAYFCASSPQLAGGTDTQYFGPGTRLTVL.

On this clone: With the read ending 3 residues before the CDR3 end, the germline J gene is used to fill in that end. The V call is TRBV4-2, the J call TRBJ1-1; D might be TRBD1 (6 bases). The CDR3 spans 15 residues. V was pared by 2 bases and J by 1 base, with 11 bases between. Germline assignment: CDR1 LGHNA and CDR2 YNFKEQ. The CDR3 sequence: CASSQLGQQNTEAFF. CDR3 DNA, as far as it was read: TGTGCCAGCAGCCAACTCGGACAGCAGAACACTGAA.

This clone is identified as medium-sized (0.01 to 0.1%) from frequency. The read terminates 3 residues ahead of where the CDR3 ends, so the germline J gene completes it. V gene TRBV5-1 combines with J gene TRBJ2-3, with 8 bases identical to TRBD2. V shed 4 bases, J shed 8 bases, and the junction held 9 bases outside the gene matches. This CDR3 region has 14 residues. Per germline, CDR1 SGHRS and CDR2 YFSETQ. The sequenced CDR3 bases are TGCGCCAGCAGCCCCGCGGGACTAGGACGTACG. Protein: CASSPAGLGRT. The complete CDR3 protein is CASSPAGLGRTQYF.

According to its frequency, this clone is medium-sized. The DNA ends 3 residues before the CDR3 does, and the rest of the CDR3 is filled in from the germline J gene. V is TRBV28 and J is TRBJ2-4; D unclear. V lost 3 bases, J lost 9 bases, and 9 bases lay in between. CDR1 is MDHEN and CDR2 is SYDVKM in the germline V gene. CDR3 length equals 12 residues. CDR3 DNA, as far as it was read: TGTGCCAGCAGTTTTTTACGAGGCATT. It encodes CASSFLRGI. The whole CDR3 sequence is CASSFLRGIQYF.

Comments on this clone: The CDR3 end falls 3 residues outside the read, so it is completed with the germline J gene. The genes are TRBV18 and TRBJ2-1, with D perhaps being TRBD1 or TRBD2 (5 bases each). In germline, CDR1 is KGHSH, CDR2 LQKENI. The CDR3 extends over 15 amino acids. V lost 3 bases, J lost 0 bases, and 9 bases lay in between. The chain's CDR3 is CASSPAGSSYNEQFF. The CDR3 bases that were read are TGTGCCAGCTCACCGGCAGGGAGCTCCTACAATGAG.

This clone counts as medium-sized by frequency. The read ends 3 residues shy of where the CDR3 ends; the end is completed using the germline J gene. The J gene is TRBJ1-3, the V gene TRBV20-1; D not resolved. V was cut by 6 bases and J by 0 bases, with 12 bases left in between. CDR3 length: 14 residues. The V gene's germline CDR1 is DFQATT and CDR2 SNEGSKA (reference sequence). The CDR3 spells CSASFDTSGNTIYF. Incomplete CDR3 DNA: TGCAGTGCCTCCTTCGACACCTCTGGAAACACC.

In regard to this clone: Read coverage stops 3 residues before the CDR3 terminus; the germline J gene supplies the remainder. The V gene is TRBV28, the J gene TRBJ1-4; tentatively, D is TRBD1 (6 bases). This CDR3 comprises 15 residues. Germline values: CDR1 MDHEN, CDR2 SYDVKM. Trimming removed 4 bases from V and 7 bases from J, with 16 bases in between. The CDR3 is CASSSYKGVGEKLFF. CDR3 DNA (partial): TGTGCCAGCAGTTCGTACAAGGGGGTGGGTGAAAAA.

To note about this clone: The read terminates 3 residues before the CDR3 end, so the remaining end is supplied by the germline J gene. The chain joins TRBV11-1 to TRBJ1-1; no clear D. Trimming removed 6 bases from V and 2 bases from J, with 10 bases in between. CDR1 and CDR2 (germline): SGHAT, FQDESV (reference sequence). This CDR3 has 13 amino acids. CDR3 in amino acids: CASRLTKNTEAFF. CDR3 bases read: TGTGCCAGCAGATTGACAAAAAACACTGAA.

For this clone: Read sequence stops 3 residues before the CDR3 end, and the germline J gene provides the missing end. The chain links TRBV5-1 to TRBJ1-1, with a tentative D call TRBD1 (6 bases). The CDR3 covers 14 residues. Looked up from germline, CDR1 is SGHRS and CDR2 is YFSETQ. The V end lost 4 bases, the J end lost 1 base, and 11 bases lay between the germline ends. The sequenced part of the CDR3 DNA is TGCGCCAGCAGCATGGACAGCCAGAACACTGAA. Residues: CASSMDSQNTE. The whole CDR3 is CASSMDSQNTEAFF.

With respect to this clone: The sequenced fragment ends 3 residues before the CDR3 boundary, so the rest is inferred from the germline J gene. This chain joins TRBV6-1 and TRBJ2-2; 12 bases are shared with TRBD2. The V and J ends lost 0 bases and 5 bases, in that order; junction bases with no gene match: 7. Per germline, CDR1 MNHNS and CDR2 SASEGT. The CDR3 consists of 18 residues. CDR3 amino acids: CASSEALWLAGGTGELFF. The sequenced part of the CDR3 DNA is TGTGCCAGCAGTGAAGCGCTTTGGCTAGCGGGAGGGACCGGGGAG.

A word on this clone: The read comes to an end 3 residues before the CDR3 does, leaving the germline J gene to fill in the end. The chain links TRBV20-1 to TRBJ1-5, with 7 bases that match TRBD1. The germline V gene encodes CDR1 DFQATT and CDR2 SNEGSKA (reference sequence). CDR3 length equals 14 residues. With 3 bases clipped from V and 5 bases from J, the junction kept 7 bases outside the gene matches. The covered CDR3 bases are TGCAGTGCTAGGGGCGACAGGGAGTATCAGCCC. It yields the protein CSARGDREYQP. The CDR3 in its entirety is CSARGDREYQPQHF.

In regard to this clone: Read data end 3 residues before the CDR3 end; the end is taken from the germline J gene. This chain connects TRBV7-2 to TRBJ2-7; D assignment may be TRBD1 or TRBD2 (5 bases each). The germline V and J ends were trimmed by 3 bases and 2 bases, with 11 bases remaining between them. Per the germline V gene, CDR1 is SGHTA and CDR2 is FQGNSA. This CDR3 is 14 amino acids long. The CDR3 is CASSFTQEAYEQYF. CDR3 DNA, as far as it was read: TGTGCCAGCAGCTTTACACAGGAGGCCTACGAG.

A remark on this clone: The CDR3 end is not reached by the read, which stops 3 residues before it; the germline J gene fills it in. The rearrangement joins TRBV6-1 to TRBJ2-5, with D unresolved. Germline loops: CDR1 MNHNS, CDR2 SASEGT. Trimming removed 0 bases at V and 2 bases at J, with 7 bases between. The CDR3 runs to 14 residues. CDR3 protein: CASSEAWQQETQYF. The CDR3 DNA, read in part, is TGTGCCAGCAGTGAAGCGTGGCAGCAAGAGACC.

Turning to this clone: The sequenced fragment ends 3 residues before the CDR3 boundary, so the rest is inferred from the germline J gene. The V gene is TRBV7-8, the J gene TRBJ1-1; 9 bases map to TRBD1. J was trimmed by 0 bases and V by 1 base; bases with no gene match: 3. CDR3 length equals 16 residues. Looked up from germline, CDR1 is SGHVS and CDR2 is FQNEAQ. The CDR3 bases that were read are TGTGCCAGCAGCTTAGAACAGGGGGCCATGAACACTGAA. It yields the protein CASSLEQGAMNTE. The entire CDR3 protein is CASSLEQGAMNTEAFF. Supplemented by reference TRBV7-8 and TRBJ1-1, the full variable domain reads GAGVSQSPRYKVAKRGQDVALRCDPISGHVSLFWYQQALGQGPEFLTYFQNEAQLDKSGLPSDRFFAERPEGSVSTLKIQRTQQEDSAVYLCASSLEQGAMNTEAFFGQGTRLTVV.

Comments on this clone: The sequence runs out 3 residues before the end of the CDR3; the remainder is reconstructed from the germline J gene. The chain has TRBV20-1 and TRBJ1-1; D gene uncertain. Trimming took 1 base from V and 2 from J, leaving 5 bases between them. This CDR3 spans 12 amino acids. Per germline, CDR1 DFQATT and CDR2 SNEGSKA (reference sequence). CDR3 residues: CSARVQNTEAFF. The sequenced CDR3 bases are TGCAGTGCTAGAGTCCAAAACACTGAA.

With respect to this clone: The read ends 3 residues shy of where the CDR3 ends; the end is completed using the germline J gene. The chain recombines TRBV5-1 with TRBJ2-2; D ambiguous. This CDR3 has 15 amino acids. With 5 bases removed from V and 3 bases from J, the gap between germline ends came to 14 bases. Germline assignment: CDR1 SGHRS and CDR2 YFSETQ. The CDR3 bases that were read are TGCGCCAGCAGTCGGGTCGTGAAGGACACCGGGGAG. Amino acid sequence: CASSRVVKDTGE. The CDR3 in its entirety is CASSRVVKDTGELFF.

CDR3 DNA, as far as it was read: TGCAGTGCTAGTGGACTAGCCAAAAACATT. Its translation: CSASGLAKNI. The complete CDR3 reads CSASGLAKNIQYF. The V gene is TRBV20-1, the J gene TRBJ2-4; tentatively, D is TRBD2 (5 bases). The read finishes 3 residues shy of the CDR3 end, and the germline J gene is used to complete it. CDR3 size: 13 residues. The V gene lost 3 bases and the J gene lost 0 bases, with 6 bases spanning the gap. CDR1 DFQATT and CDR2 SNEGSKA come from the germline V gene (reference sequence).